This T cell receptor beta chain was obtained from a study of T cells after yellow fever vaccination. About the study: The fractions with low cell numbers were processed using SMART-Seq v4 Ultra Low Input. Study conclusions and caveats: After the booster, approximately 96% of CD4 and 88% of CD8 primary-response clones were re-detected. Weaker overall, the secondary response nonetheless peaked faster (day 5 versus 15). Some clonotypes, a small share, were shared between CD4 and CD8 compartments.

This clonotype was detected only a few times. Its specificity is not known. This CDR3 is 16 amino acids long. The ends were cut back, 4 bases at V and 5 bases at J, with 21 bases in the middle. CDR1 SGDLS and CDR2 YYNGEE come from the germline V gene. MiXCR, applied by TCRdb to the 5' RACE reads, yields one record per CDR3 protein. The data hold some 340,000 distinct CDR3 sequences, with about 10% observed a single time. This receptor was identified in a man aged 18 to 30 who received the YFV17D yellow fever vaccine. Sequencing was performed on CD4+ T cells sorted from PBMCs, taken 45 days after the yellow fever booster vaccination. The rearrangement links TRBV9 to TRBJ2-5; TRBD1 or TRBD2 may be the D gene (6 bases each). As DNA, the CDR3 is TGTGCCAGCAGCCCTACGGGGGTTCCGAGGGGGGAGACCCAGTACTTC. Its protein product is CASSPTGVPRGETQYF.